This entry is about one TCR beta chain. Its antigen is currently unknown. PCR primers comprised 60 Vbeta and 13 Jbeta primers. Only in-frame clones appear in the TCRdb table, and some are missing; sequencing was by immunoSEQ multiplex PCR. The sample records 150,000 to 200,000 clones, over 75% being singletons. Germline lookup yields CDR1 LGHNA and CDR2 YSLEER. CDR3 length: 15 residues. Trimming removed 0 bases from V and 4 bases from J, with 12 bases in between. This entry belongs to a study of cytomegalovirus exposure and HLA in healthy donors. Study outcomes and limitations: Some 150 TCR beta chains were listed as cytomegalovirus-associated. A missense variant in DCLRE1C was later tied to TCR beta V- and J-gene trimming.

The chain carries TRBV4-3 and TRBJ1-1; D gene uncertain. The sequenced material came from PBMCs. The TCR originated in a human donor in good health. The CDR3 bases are TGCGCCAGCAGCCAAGAGCGGGGTCGGGGCACTGAAGCTTTCTTT. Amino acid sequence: CASSQERGRGTEAFF.